This T cell receptor (beta chain) was sequenced during a study of blood T cell repertoires in COVID-19. Clones were sequenced by immunoSEQ multiplex PCR, and TCRdb holds only the in-frame ones, with some missing. The sample yields over 100,000 clones, about 88% seen once. This clone occurred once. V dropped 6 bases and J dropped 3; count of bases not matched to a gene: 10. The CDR3 covers 15 residues. CDR1 is MNHEY, CDR2 SMNVEV, per germline (reference sequence). The chain employs TRBV27 and TRBJ1-2, with 7 bases lining up with TRBD1. The source of this sequence is a man over 45 with active or convalescent COVID-19. What was sequenced was peripheral blood. The CDR3 loop is CASSRGGLGYYGYTF. The CDR3 region has the DNA TGTGCCAGCAGCCGAGGGGGCTTGGGGTACTATGGCTACACCTTC.